One TCR beta chain is described in this entry. The data belong to a study of blood T cell repertoires in COVID-19. Repertoires were generated with immunoSEQ multiplex PCR, while TCRdb's copy carries only in-frame clones and drops some. The table lists roughly 300,000 clones, roughly nine tenths of them singletons. This CDR3 spans 15 amino acids. After removal of 5 bases from V and 4 bases from J, the junction contained 9 bases not matched to a gene. Germline-derived CDR1 and CDR2 are MNHEY and SVGAGI. The sample was PBMCs or T cells enriched from blood (not recorded which). The TCR was taken from a young woman who had recovered from COVID-19. The chain uses TRBV6-5 and TRBJ1-2, with TRBD1 matching over 8 bases. CDR3 coding DNA: TGTGCCAGCAGTATGGGACAGGCCGAAGGCTATGGCTACACCTTC. Amino acids: CASSMGQAEGYGYTF.